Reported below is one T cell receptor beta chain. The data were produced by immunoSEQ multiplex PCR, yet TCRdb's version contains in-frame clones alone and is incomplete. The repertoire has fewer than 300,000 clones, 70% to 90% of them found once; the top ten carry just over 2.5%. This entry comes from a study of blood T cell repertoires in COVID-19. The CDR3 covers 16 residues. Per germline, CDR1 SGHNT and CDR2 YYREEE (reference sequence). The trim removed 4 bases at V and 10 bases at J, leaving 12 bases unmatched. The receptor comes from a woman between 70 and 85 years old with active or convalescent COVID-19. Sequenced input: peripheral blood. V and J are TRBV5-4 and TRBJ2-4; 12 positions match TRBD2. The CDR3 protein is CASSGTTSGGRGIQYF. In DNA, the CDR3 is TGTGCCAGCAGCGGAACGACTAGCGGGGGCCGAGGTATTCAGTACTTC. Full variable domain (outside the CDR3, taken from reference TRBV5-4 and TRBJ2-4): ETGVTQSPTHLIKTRGQQVTLRCSSQSGHNTVSWYQQALGQGPQFIFQYYREEENGRGNFPPRFSGLQFPNYSSELNVNALELDDSALYLCASSGTTSGGRGIQYFGAGTRLSVL.